The clone carrying this T cell receptor beta chain was seen ten or more times. CDR1 is SGHRS, CDR2 YFSETQ, per germline. J gave up 2 bases and V 4 bases, and 6 bases lay outside the gene matches. CDR3 length equals 16 residues. These data belong to a study of CD8 T cells in ankylosing spondylitis. MiXCR, run by TCRdb on the 5' RACE reads, gives a single entry per CDR3 protein. This sample has 150,000 to 200,000 distinct CDR3 sequences; about 20% occur once, and the top ten carry around 4.7%. Sequencing was performed on blood, either unsorted or a sorted T cell fraction (not recorded which). This TCR was recovered from a male donor between 10 and 30 years old with ankylosing spondylitis or in good health (not recorded which). The rearrangement links TRBV5-1 to TRBJ1-1, with 12 bases that match TRBD1. The CDR3 DNA sequence: TGCGCCAGCAGCCAGGGACAGGGGGCGTTAAACACTGAAGCTTTCTTT. As protein: CASSQGQGALNTEAFF.